This T cell receptor beta chain was sequenced during a study of blood T cell repertoires in COVID-19. Whole-study context: PBMCs, B-cell-depleted T cells, or T cells were the source of the cDNA or gDNA that made up the material.

This clone was observed a handful of times. Original handling: Estimation of nucleated cell counts relied on the amplification of reference gene primers. Clones were sequenced by immunoSEQ multiplex PCR, and TCRdb holds only the in-frame ones, with some missing. The V and J calls and clone size were taken over from that table, and D and trimming were inferred from the DNA. The sample records approximately 130,000 clones, 83% being singletons. CDR3 size: 15 residues. From germline, CDR1 is SGHTA and CDR2 FQGNSA. The trim removed 3 bases at V and 8 bases at J, leaving 12 bases unmatched. This sequence was found in a man older than 75 with active or convalescent COVID-19. The sequenced sample consisted of peripheral blood. The chain uses TRBV7-2 and TRBJ2-5, with TRBD2 matching 7 bases. The chain's CDR3 is CASSFETSLLVTQYF. The CDR3 coding sequence is TGTGCCAGCAGCTTTGAGACTAGCCTTTTGGTAACCCAGTACTTC.